This entry lists 12 T cell receptor beta chains sequenced from one sample in a study of cytomegalovirus exposure and HLA in healthy donors (dated by TCRdb to between 2016 and 2019). To prepare the library, the immunoSEQ multiplex PCR assay was applied. A mixture of 60 forward primers for TCR Vbeta segments and 13 reverse primers for TCR Jbeta segments was used in the multiplex PCR. TCRdb holds this immuneACCESS table with in-frame rearrangements only. Some clones are missing; in checked studies, unresolved V genes explain under half, and the rest has no known cause. Here the sample has 100,000 to 150,000 clones; roughly 15% occur a single time. Jointly, the top ten make up under 2.5% of the sample. Sequencing was done on a sample of PBMCs. The source is a woman aged 18-29 years in good health and CMV-seronegative.

The chain couples TRBV5-4 to TRBJ2-3, with TRBD1 identical over 8 bases. CDR1 is SGHNT, CDR2 YYREEE, per germline (reference sequence). The CDR3 is 16 residues long. Germline trimming cut 4 bases from V and 2 bases from J; bases unmatched to any gene: 9. The CDR3 reads CASSPPTGASTDTQYF. CDR3 nucleotides: TGTGCCAGCAGCCCTCCGACAGGGGCGTCCACAGATACGCAGTATTTT.

This clone turned up a few times. The chain recombines TRBV15 with TRBJ1-5; the D gene is possibly TRBD1 (5 bases). This CDR3 contains 14 residues. V was shortened by 5 bases and J by 6 bases, with 14 bases between the two germline ends. CDR1 and CDR2 from the germline V gene are LNHNV and YYDKDF (reference sequence). The CDR3 loop reads CATSPGLYPQPQHF. CDR3 in DNA: TGTGCCACCAGCCCGGGACTTTATCCTCAGCCCCAGCATTTT.

This clone showed up just a few times. The V call is TRBV28, the J call TRBJ1-1, with D perhaps matching TRBD1 (5 bases). The CDR3 consists of 15 residues. The V end was cut by 7 bases, the J end by 3 bases, with 18 bases between. Germline V lookup: CDR1 MDHEN, CDR2 SYDVKM. CDR3 in amino acids: CASTFRTGGDTEAFF. Written as DNA, the CDR3 is TGTGCCAGCACCTTCCGGACGGGGGGAGACACTGAAGCTTTCTTT. Together with reference TRBV28 and TRBJ1-1, the CDR3 gives the full variable domain: DVKVTQSSRYLVKRTGEKVFLECVQDMDHENMFWYRQDPGLGLRLIYFSYDVKMKEKGDIPEGYSVSREKKERFSLILESASTNQTSMYLCASTFRTGGDTEAFFGQGTRLTVV.

J is TRBJ1-5 and V is TRBV5-4; no reliable D call. The CDR3 is 14 amino acids. Trimming pared 4 bases from V and 3 bases from J, leaving 11 bases between. Germline V lookup: CDR1 SGHNT, CDR2 YYREEE (reference sequence). Here the CDR3 DNA reads TGTGCCAGCAGCCCCAGTCCCGTCAATCAGCCCCAGCATTTT. Amino acids: CASSPSPVNQPQHF.

This clone came up a few times. CDR3 in DNA: TGTGCCAGCTCACTCGACAGGAATCAGCCCCAGCATTTT. Its protein product is CASSLDRNQPQHF. The genes are TRBV18 and TRBJ1-5; D is perhaps TRBD1 (6 bases). The CDR3 has 13 residues. Germline CDR1 and CDR2: KGHSH and LQKENI. Trimming stripped 4 bases from V and 4 bases from J, with 8 bases between.

The sample holds a few counts of this clone. The V and J genes are TRBV9 and TRBJ2-7; a possible D gene is TRBD2 (6 bases). CDR1 is SGDLS and CDR2 is YYNGEE in the germline V gene. Trimming took 2 bases from V and 0 from J, leaving 9 bases between them. The CDR3 is 14 amino acids. CDR3 DNA: TGTGCCAGCAGCGTTGAGACTAGCTCCTACGAGCAGTACTTC. Translating gives CASSVETSSYEQYF.

This clone was detected only a few times. V gene TRBV25-1 combines with J gene TRBJ2-3, with D uncertain. With 8 bases removed from V and 2 bases from J, the gap between germline ends came to 11 bases. CDR3 size: 13 residues. In germline, CDR1 is MGHDK, CDR2 SYGVNS. The CDR3 reads CASEPVVTDTQYF. CDR3 coding DNA: TGTGCCAGCGAGCCTGTGGTCACAGATACGCAGTATTTT.

The rearrangement links TRBV28 to TRBJ2-1; 9 nucleotides align to TRBD1. The V segment lost 6 bases and the J segment 4 bases; nucleotides outside the gene matches: 7. In germline, CDR1 is MDHEN, CDR2 SYDVKM. This CDR3 comprises 15 residues. The chain's CDR3 is CASSPDRGLYNEQFF. CDR3 DNA: TGTGCCAGCAGCCCGGACAGGGGCCTGTACAATGAGCAGTTCTTC.

This clone turned up a few times. The chain carries TRBV6-5 and TRBJ1-6; 12 bases fit TRBD1. V shed 0 bases and J 10 bases; nucleotides not matched to a gene: 4. The CDR3 is 16 amino acids. Per germline, CDR1 MNHEY and CDR2 SVGAGI. This CDR3 reads CASSYSGGTGGSPLHF. The CDR3 nucleotides read TGTGCCAGCAGTTACTCGGGAGGGACAGGGGGCTCACCCCTCCACTTT.

This clone was observed once. One junction end disagrees with the germline gene, perhaps due to a read error. Distinct nucleotide sequences in the sample also encode this CDR3. The chain employs TRBV6-5 and TRBJ2-6, with D maybe TRBD1 (5 bases). Germline CDR1 MNHEY, CDR2 SVGAGI. The CDR3 extends over 15 amino acids. Here the CDR3 DNA reads TGTGCCAGCAGTTACCGGAGATCTGGGGCCAACGTCCTGACCTTC. Encoded protein: CASSYRRSGANVLTF.

This clone was counted only a few times. V usage is TRBV29-1 and J usage is TRBJ1-1, with a tentative D call TRBD1 (5 bases). Looked up from germline, CDR1 is SQVTM and CDR2 is ANQGSEA. V lost 8 bases and J lost 1, with 11 bases in between. The CDR3 is 12 amino acids. The CDR3 bases are TGCAGCTATCGGGACTGGAACACTGAAGCTTTCTTT. Its translation: CSYRDWNTEAFF.

There are a few counts of this clone. The V and J genes are TRBV28 and TRBJ1-5; D is unresolved. Trimming shortened V by 3 bases and J by 0 bases, and 9 bases separated the two germline ends. The CDR3 loop spans 15 amino acids. Germline V gene lookup returns CDR1 MDHEN and CDR2 SYDVKM. The CDR3 nucleotides read TGTGCCAGCAGTTTGGACTTGGGTAGCAATCAGCCCCAGCATTTT. This sequence encodes CASSLDLGSNQPQHF.